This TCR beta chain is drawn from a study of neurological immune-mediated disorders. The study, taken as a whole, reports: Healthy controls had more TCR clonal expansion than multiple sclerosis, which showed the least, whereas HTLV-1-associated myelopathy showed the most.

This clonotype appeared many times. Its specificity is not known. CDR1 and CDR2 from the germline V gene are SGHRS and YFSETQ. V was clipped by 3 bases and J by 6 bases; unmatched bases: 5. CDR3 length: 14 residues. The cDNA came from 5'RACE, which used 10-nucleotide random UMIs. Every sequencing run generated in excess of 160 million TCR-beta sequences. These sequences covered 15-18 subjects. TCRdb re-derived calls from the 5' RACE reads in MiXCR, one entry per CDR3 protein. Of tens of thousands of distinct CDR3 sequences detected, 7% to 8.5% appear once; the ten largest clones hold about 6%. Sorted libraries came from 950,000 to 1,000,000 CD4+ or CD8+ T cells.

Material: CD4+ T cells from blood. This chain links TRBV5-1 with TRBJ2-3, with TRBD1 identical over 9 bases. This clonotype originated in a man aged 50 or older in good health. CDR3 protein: CASSSGTGRDTQYF. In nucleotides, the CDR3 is TGCGCCAGCAGCTCCGGGACAGGGCGGGATACGCAGTATTTT.